One TCR beta chain is described in this entry. This record belongs to a study of T-cell reconstitution after alpha-beta-depleted transplantation in children. During its preparation, the TCRbeta library received unique molecular identifiers. TCRdb fed the PCR reads into MiXCR, producing one record per CDR3 protein. The top ten hold 2% to 2.5% of the sample, which has around 530,000 distinct CDR3 sequences, approximately 32% seen once. Germline CDR1 and CDR2: SGHTA and FQGNSA. V lost 1 base to trimming and J lost 7 bases, with 22 bases between them. The CDR3 length is 17 residues. This chain uses TRBV7-2 with TRBJ1-2; weak D call: TRBD1 (5 bases). This TCR derives from a human donor who donated a stem cell graft to a child with aplastic anemia. The specimen comprised PBMCs from the stem cell graft donor, sampled from the stem cell graft. CDR3 loop: CASSLGDLVGLLSGYTF. As DNA, the CDR3 is TGTGCCAGCAGCTTAGGCGACCTCGTGGGGCTCCTCTCTGGCTACACCTTC.